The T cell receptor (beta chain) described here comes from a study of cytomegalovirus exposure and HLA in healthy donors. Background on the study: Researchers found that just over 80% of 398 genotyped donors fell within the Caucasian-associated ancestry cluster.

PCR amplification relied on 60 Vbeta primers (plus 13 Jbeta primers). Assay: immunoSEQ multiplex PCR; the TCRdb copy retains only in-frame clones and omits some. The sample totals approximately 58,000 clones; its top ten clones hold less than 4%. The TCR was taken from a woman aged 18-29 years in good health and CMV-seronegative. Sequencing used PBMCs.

DNA of the CDR3: TGTGCCACCAGCAGGACAGAGATCCGCTTGGCGGGCAATCAGCCCCAGCATTTT. This codes for CATSRTEIRLAGNQPQHF. The chain is built from TRBV15 and TRBJ1-5, with D tentatively TRBD1 (5 bases). The germline V and J ends were trimmed by 3 bases and 2 bases, with 20 bases remaining between them. CDR1 and CDR2 (germline): LNHNV, YYDKDF (reference sequence). The CDR3 spans 18 residues.